The clone carrying this T cell receptor (beta chain) has only a few counts. The junction and the germline gene differ at one end; a read error may be behind it. CDR3 length: 13 amino acids. Looked up from germline, CDR1 is MNHGY and CDR2 is SVAAGI. The data stem from a study of T cells in Graves' hyperthyroidism and ophthalmopathy. Amplified TCR beta CDR3 regions derived from RNA transcripts. The study used the HTBI primer set for a first-round RT-PCR of the TCR CDR3. MiXCR was run by TCRdb on the multiplex PCR reads, yielding one entry per CDR3 protein. The profile shows around 430,000 distinct CDR3 sequences, about 15% of them singletons.

Sample: blood. The source is a woman aged 30 to 39 with Graves' hyperthyroidism. The chain links TRBV6-9 to TRBJ2-5, with a tentative D call TRBD2 (5 bases). The CDR3 is CATLEGLGETQYF. The CDR3 DNA follows: TGCGCCACCCTTGAGGGCCTGGGAGAGACCCAGTACTTC.